This T cell receptor beta chain was observed in a study of cytomegalovirus exposure and HLA in healthy donors. Overall study results and limits: Most TCR sequences were uncommon, yet certain public TCRs appeared in many donors.

60 Vbeta and 13 Jbeta primers were used in PCR. The repertoire was sequenced with immunoSEQ multiplex PCR; TCRdb's copy has only in-frame clones and lacks some. Of roughly 130,000 clones listed, around 80% are singletons. As for this clone: The target antigen is unknown.

The clonotype originates from a woman aged 50 to 65 in good health and CMV-seronegative. The sequenced sample consisted of PBMCs.

The CDR3 DNA reads TGTGCCAGCAGCCAAGCTGGAACAGGGGTTACCTACGAGCAGTACTTC. Its protein is CASSQAGTGVTYEQYF. The chain has TRBV4-2 and TRBJ2-7, with TRBD1 matching over 7 bases. This CDR3 spans 16 amino acids. The V gene's germline CDR1 is LGHNA and CDR2 YNFKEQ. The ends lost 1 base at V and 2 bases at J; junction bases unmatched: 8.